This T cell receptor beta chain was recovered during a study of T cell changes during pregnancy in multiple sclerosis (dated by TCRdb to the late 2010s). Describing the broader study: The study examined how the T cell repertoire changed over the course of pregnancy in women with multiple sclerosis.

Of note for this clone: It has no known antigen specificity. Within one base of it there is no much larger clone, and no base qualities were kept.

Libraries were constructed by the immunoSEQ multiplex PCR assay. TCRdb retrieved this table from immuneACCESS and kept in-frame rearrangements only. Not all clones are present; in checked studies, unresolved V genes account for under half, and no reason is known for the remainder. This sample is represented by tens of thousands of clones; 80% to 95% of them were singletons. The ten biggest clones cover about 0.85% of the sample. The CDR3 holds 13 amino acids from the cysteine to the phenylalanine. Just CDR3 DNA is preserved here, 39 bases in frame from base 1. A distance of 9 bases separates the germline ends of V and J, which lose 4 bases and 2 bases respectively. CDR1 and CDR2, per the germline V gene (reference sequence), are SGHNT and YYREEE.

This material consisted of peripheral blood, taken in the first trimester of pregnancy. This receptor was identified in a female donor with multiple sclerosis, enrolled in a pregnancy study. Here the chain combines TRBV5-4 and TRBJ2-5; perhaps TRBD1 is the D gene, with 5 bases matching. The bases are TGTGCCAGCAGCCAGGCAGGGCAAGAGACCCAGTACTTC. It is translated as CASSQAGQETQYF.